One and the same sample provided the 10 T cell receptor beta chains below, sequenced in a study of a mutant IDH1 vaccine in newly diagnosed glioma (dated by TCRdb to the early 2020s). Library creation used the immunoSEQ multiplex PCR assay. TCRdb retrieved this table from immuneACCESS and kept in-frame rearrangements only. Not all clones are present; in checked studies, unresolved V genes account for under half, and no reason is known for the remainder. In all, the sample holds 35,000 or so clones, and about 80% of those were seen once. The top ten hold approximately 15% of the sample. For these TCRs, the target antigens are not known. The sample's time point, from its label and the paper: week 11, during vaccination. Each vaccine dose was 300 ug of a 20-mer mutant IDH1 peptide in Montanide, given subcutaneously with topical imiquimod. Sequenced here: peripheral blood mononuclear cells (PBMCs), sampled from a glioma patient whose treatment included an IDH1 peptide vaccine. These receptors all come from a woman aged 25-40 years with glioma. Some clones in this sample may be carry-over from other donors' samples.

This clone has only one observation. The genes are TRBV4-1 and TRBJ1-2; 9 bases match TRBD1. Trimming cost V 8 bases and J 2 bases; bases outside gene matches: 12. This CDR3 is built from 16 residues. Germline CDR1 is MGHRA and CDR2 is YSYEKL. The CDR3 loop reads CASRDRVLWANYGYTF. The CDR3 DNA follows: TGCGCCAGCCGGGACAGGGTATTGTGGGCGAACTATGGCTACACCTTC.

The chain links TRBV19 to TRBJ2-7, with D perhaps TRBD1 or TRBD2 (5 bases each). Germline loops: CDR1 LNHDA, CDR2 SQIVND (reference sequence). Between the trimmed V and J ends, which lost 2 bases and 3 bases, there was a span of 11 bases. The length of the CDR3 is 14 residues. The CDR3 DNA reads as TGTGCCAGTAGTATATGGGACGGAAACTACGAGCAGTACTTC. Translating gives CASSIWDGNYEQYF. Based on the CDR3 plus reference TRBV19 and TRBJ2-7, the full variable domain is DGGITQSPKYLFRKEGQNVTLSCEQNLNHDAMYWYRQDPGQGLRLIYYSQIVNDFQKGDIAEGYSVSREKKESFPLTVTSAQKNPTAFYLCASSIWDGNYEQYFGPGTRLTVT.

The chain carries TRBV15 and TRBJ2-1; D gene unclear. Trimming took 4 bases from V and 7 from J, leaving 8 bases between them. CDR3 length equals 12 residues. CDR1 and CDR2 (germline): LNHNV, YYDKDF (reference sequence). The CDR3 protein is CATSNGQNEQFF. CDR3 DNA sequence: TGTGCCACCAGCAACGGCCAAAATGAGCAGTTCTTC. The entire variable domain, with the rest obtained from reference TRBV15 and TRBJ2-1, is as follows: DAMVIQNPRYQVTQFGKPVTLSCSQTLNHNVMYWYQQKSSQAPKLLFHYYDKDFNNEADTPDNFQSRRPNTSFCFLDIRSPGLGDTAMYLCATSNGQNEQFFGPGTRLTVL.

This chain connects TRBV14 to TRBJ1-3, with D unclear. The CDR3 loop spans 16 amino acids. Germline values: CDR1 SGHDN, CDR2 FVKESK. V lost 5 bases to trimming and J lost 8 bases, with 22 bases between them. The DNA for the CDR3 is TGTGCCAGCAGCGATCTCCAGATCGATCCCCAGGACACCATATATTTT. As protein: CASSDLQIDPQDTIYF. The full variable domain, completed using reference TRBV14 and TRBJ1-3, is EAGVTQFPSHSVIEKGQTVTLRCDPISGHDNLYWYRRVMGKEIKFLLHFVKESKQDESGMPNNRFLAERTGGTYSTLKVQPAELEDSGVYFCASSDLQIDPQDTIYFGEGSWLTVV.

The chain carries TRBV28 and TRBJ1-2; a weak D match, TRBD1 (5 bases). The germline CDR1 and CDR2 sequences are MDHEN and SYDVKM. The CDR3 is 14 amino acids. Between the trimmed V and J ends, which lost 1 base and 3 bases, there was a span of 9 bases. The DNA of the CDR3 is TGTGCCAGCAGTTTATTGGGAGGGGACTATGGCTACACCTTC. Encoded protein: CASSLLGGDYGYTF.

This clone was seen more than once but under ten times. The J gene is TRBJ1-1, the V gene TRBV7-8; no reliable D call. The germline V gene encodes CDR1 SGHVS and CDR2 FQNEAQ. The CDR3 length is 13 residues. Trimming cost V 5 bases and J 4 bases, with 11 bases left between them. CDR3 sequence reads: CASSADRATEAFF. CDR3 coding DNA: TGTGCCAGCAGCGCTGACCGGGCCACTGAAGCTTTCTTT. Full variable domain (remainder filled in from reference TRBV7-8 and TRBJ1-1): GAGVSQSPRYKVAKRGQDVALRCDPISGHVSLFWYQQALGQGPEFLTYFQNEAQLDKSGLPSDRFFAERPEGSVSTLKIQRTQQEDSAVYLCASSADRATEAFFGQGTRLTVV.

The chain uses TRBV5-1 and TRBJ2-3, with a possible D match to TRBD2 (5 bases). The V gene's germline CDR1 is SGHRS and CDR2 YFSETQ. V lost 0 bases and J 1 base, leaving 9 bases between the germline ends. The CDR3 has 15 residues. In DNA form, the CDR3 reads TGCGCCAGCAGCTTGGTCGTGGGAGGCACAGATACGCAGTATTTT. Protein product: CASSLVVGGTDTQYF. The full variable domain, in which reference TRBV5-1 and TRBJ2-3 provide the parts outside the CDR3, is KAGVTQTPRYLIKTRGQQVTLSCSPISGHRSVSWYQQTPGQGLQFLFEYFSETQRNKGNFPGRFSGRQFSNSRSEMNVSTLELGDSALYLCASSLVVGGTDTQYFGPGTRLTVL.

This sequence joins TRBV11-3 and TRBJ1-2; no clear D. The CDR3 has 12 residues. V lost 3 bases to trimming and J lost 8 bases, with 10 bases between them. In germline, CDR1 is SGHNT, CDR2 YENEEA. The CDR3 protein is CASSLGSTGYTF. The CDR3 DNA is TGTGCCAGCAGCTTGGGGTCAACCGGCTACACCTTC.

This chain connects TRBV10-3 to TRBJ2-3; TRBD2 is a possible D gene (5 bases). Trimming removed 8 bases at V and 0 bases at J, with 6 bases between. Germline V gene lookup returns CDR1 ENHRY and CDR2 SYGVKD. CDR3 length: 12 residues. CDR3 sequence: CAIGGSTDTQYF. The DNA of the CDR3 is TGTGCCATCGGCGGGAGCACAGATACGCAGTATTTT.

J is TRBJ2-7 and V is TRBV11-2; a possible D gene is TRBD1 (8 bases). Germline assignment: CDR1 SGHAT and CDR2 FQNNGV. Trimming shortened V by 4 bases and J by 6 bases, and 19 bases separated the two germline ends. The length of the CDR3 is 15 residues. Here the CDR3 reads CASSSRTGGDSEQYF. DNA of the CDR3: TGTGCCAGCAGCTCCCGAACAGGGGGGGACTCCGAGCAGTACTTC.